These 15 T cell receptor beta chains share one sample of origin, sequenced in a study of blood T cell repertoires in COVID-19. The repertoire was sequenced with immunoSEQ multiplex PCR; TCRdb's copy has only in-frame clones and lacks some. The table includes tens of thousands of clones, around 82% detected once. What was sequenced was peripheral blood. All receptors derive from a human donor in a cohort sampled during active COVID-19.

The rearrangement joins TRBV4-1 to TRBJ1-3; possible D gene TRBD1, 5 bases. The CDR3 has 16 residues. The V and J ends lost 3 bases and 0 bases respectively, with 12 bases between them. Germline V CDR1 and CDR2: MGHRA, YSYEKL. DNA of the CDR3: TGCGCCAGCAGCCAGGGCAGGGTTAACTCTGGAAACACCATATATTTT. It specifies CASSQGRVNSGNTIYF.

This clone was seen only a few times. The chain links TRBV10-2 to TRBJ1-6; D ambiguous. The germline CDR1 and CDR2 sequences are WSHSY and SAAADI. V was trimmed by 7 bases and J by 5 bases, leaving 12 bases between them. The CDR3 runs to 14 residues. Written as DNA, the CDR3 is TGCGCCAGCAAACCACCACTTAATAATTCACCCCTCCACTTT. Translating it yields CASKPPLNNSPLHF.

The chain joins TRBV14 to TRBJ2-3; 9 bases fit TRBD2. Germline trimming cut 3 bases from V and 3 bases from J; bases unmatched to any gene: 7. CDR3 size: 16 residues. Germline loops: CDR1 SGHDN, CDR2 FVKESK. The CDR3 is CASSQSGGTRTDTQYF. CDR3 coding DNA: TGTGCCAGCAGCCAGAGCGGGGGGACTAGGACAGATACGCAGTATTTT.

This chain joins TRBV27 and TRBJ2-6, with D possibly TRBD2 on 6 matching bases. Germline V gene data show CDR1 as MNHEY and CDR2 as SMNVEV (reference sequence). The CDR3 runs 15 residues. V was pared by 3 bases and J by 2 bases, with 8 bases between. The CDR3, as DNA: TGTGCCAGCAGTTTTTCGGGAGCTGGGGCCAACGTCCTGACTTTC. The encoded protein is CASSFSGAGANVLTF. Using reference TRBV27 and TRBJ2-6 for the parts outside the CDR3, the full variable domain is EAQVTQNPRYLITVTGKKLTVTCSQNMNHEYMSWYRQDPGLGLRQIYYSMNVEVTDKGDVPEGYKVSRKEKRNFPLILESPSPNQTSLYFCASSFSGAGANVLTFGAGSRLTVL.

This chain uses TRBV5-1 with TRBJ2-7; 7 nucleotides match TRBD1. Germline V gene lookup returns CDR1 SGHRS and CDR2 YFSETQ. The length of the CDR3 is 15 residues. The J segment lost 2 bases and the V segment lost 3 bases, leaving 8 bases of the junction unmatched. The DNA for the CDR3 is TGCGCCAGCAGCTCATATGACAGGGACCCCTACGAGCAGTACTTC. Amino acid sequence: CASSSYDRDPYEQYF.

The chain combines TRBV30 with TRBJ2-3, with D perhaps TRBD2 (6 bases). Germline assignment: CDR1 GTSNPN and CDR2 SVGIG (reference sequence). This CDR3 region has 14 residues. V was clipped by 3 bases and J by 2 bases, with 12 bases between them. The CDR3 DNA sequence: TGTGCCTGGAGCCGGGACTTCATCACAGATACGCAGTATTTT. Protein sequence: CAWSRDFITDTQYF.

This rearrangement joins TRBV15 to TRBJ1-4, with D tentatively TRBD1 (6 bases). V was shortened by 4 bases and J by 1 base, with 7 bases between the two germline ends. Germline V gene data show CDR1 as LNHNV and CDR2 as YYDKDF (reference sequence). CDR3 length equals 14 residues. CDR3 DNA sequence: TGTGCCACCAGCAAAGGGGGAACTAATGAAAAACTGTTTTTT. It codes for CATSKGGTNEKLFF.

J is TRBJ2-1 and V is TRBV3-1 (or the pseudogene TRBV3-2), with TRBD2 matching 9 bases. V was pared by 4 bases and J by 7 bases, with 8 bases of the junction left unmatched. Germline loops: CDR1 LGHDT, CDR2 YNNKEL (reference sequence). This CDR3 has 15 amino acids. The CDR3 loop reads CASSPGLATGNEQFF. The CDR3 DNA follows: TGTGCCAGCAGCCCCGGACTAGCGACGGGGAATGAGCAGTTCTTC.

The rearrangement joins TRBV30 to TRBJ1-4, with D possibly TRBD1 on 5 matching bases. The CDR3 length is 14 residues. Germline CDR1 GTSNPN, CDR2 SVGIG (reference sequence). Trimming shortened V by 1 base and J by 6 bases, and 12 bases separated the two germline ends. This CDR3 reads CAWSARDLYEKLFF. Here the CDR3 DNA reads TGTGCCTGGAGTGCCCGGGACTTGTATGAAAAACTGTTTTTT.

The chain is built from TRBV7-8 and TRBJ1-1, with TRBD1 matching 10 bases. The CDR3 contains 18 residues. Germline lookup yields CDR1 SGHVS and CDR2 FQNEAQ. The trim removed 4 bases at V and 5 bases at J, leaving 16 bases unmatched. As DNA, the CDR3 is TGTGCCAGCAGCTCCGCCGTCCCGGGACAGGGGAGGAGGACTGAAGCTTTCTTT. It yields the protein CASSSAVPGQGRRTEAFF.

V is TRBV18 and J is TRBJ1-6; TRBD1 matches 9 bases. J was trimmed by 7 bases and V by 1 base; bases with no gene match: 2. This CDR3 is 15 amino acids long. Germline loops: CDR1 KGHSH, CDR2 LQKENI. This CDR3 reads CASSPRGQGNSPLHF. CDR3 sequence (DNA): TGTGCCAGCTCACCACGGGGACAGGGAAATTCACCCCTCCACTTT.

The chain couples TRBV6-5 to TRBJ2-7; TRBD2 agrees at 8 bases. Unmatched junction bases numbered 8, after V lost 6 bases and J lost 4 bases. Germline V gene data show CDR1 as MNHEY and CDR2 as SVGAGI. The CDR3 contains 14 residues. The CDR3 reads CASSRPAGGYEQYF. CDR3 DNA: TGTGCCAGCAGCAGACCTGCGGGGGGATACGAGCAGTACTTC.

The chain links TRBV12-3 or TRBV12-4 to TRBJ1-2; unclear D gene. The CDR3 runs to 13 residues. V was pared by 3 bases and J by 2 bases, with 7 bases between. As DNA, the CDR3 is TGTGCCAGCAGTTTCGCGGAGAACTATGGCTACACCTTC. Encoded protein: CASSFAENYGYTF.

The chain couples TRBV11-2 to TRBJ2-7; 8 nucleotides line up with TRBD1. V shed 5 bases, J shed 3 bases, and the junction held 6 bases outside the gene matches. There are 14 residues in the CDR3. CDR1 SGHAT and CDR2 FQNNGV come from the germline V gene. The DNA for the CDR3 is TGTGCCAGCAGCCCCCGCGACAGGGGCTACGAGCAGTACTTC. It specifies CASSPRDRGYEQYF.

The rearrangement uses TRBV6-5 and TRBJ1-1; D gene unclear. The V end was cut by 0 bases, the J end by 4 bases, with 15 bases between. Germline assignment: CDR1 MNHEY and CDR2 SVGAGI. The CDR3 runs to 16 residues. For the CDR3, the DNA is TGTGCCAGCAGTTACTCGATGTTCGGTGGTATCACTGAAGCTTTCTTT. This sequence encodes CASSYSMFGGITEAFF.